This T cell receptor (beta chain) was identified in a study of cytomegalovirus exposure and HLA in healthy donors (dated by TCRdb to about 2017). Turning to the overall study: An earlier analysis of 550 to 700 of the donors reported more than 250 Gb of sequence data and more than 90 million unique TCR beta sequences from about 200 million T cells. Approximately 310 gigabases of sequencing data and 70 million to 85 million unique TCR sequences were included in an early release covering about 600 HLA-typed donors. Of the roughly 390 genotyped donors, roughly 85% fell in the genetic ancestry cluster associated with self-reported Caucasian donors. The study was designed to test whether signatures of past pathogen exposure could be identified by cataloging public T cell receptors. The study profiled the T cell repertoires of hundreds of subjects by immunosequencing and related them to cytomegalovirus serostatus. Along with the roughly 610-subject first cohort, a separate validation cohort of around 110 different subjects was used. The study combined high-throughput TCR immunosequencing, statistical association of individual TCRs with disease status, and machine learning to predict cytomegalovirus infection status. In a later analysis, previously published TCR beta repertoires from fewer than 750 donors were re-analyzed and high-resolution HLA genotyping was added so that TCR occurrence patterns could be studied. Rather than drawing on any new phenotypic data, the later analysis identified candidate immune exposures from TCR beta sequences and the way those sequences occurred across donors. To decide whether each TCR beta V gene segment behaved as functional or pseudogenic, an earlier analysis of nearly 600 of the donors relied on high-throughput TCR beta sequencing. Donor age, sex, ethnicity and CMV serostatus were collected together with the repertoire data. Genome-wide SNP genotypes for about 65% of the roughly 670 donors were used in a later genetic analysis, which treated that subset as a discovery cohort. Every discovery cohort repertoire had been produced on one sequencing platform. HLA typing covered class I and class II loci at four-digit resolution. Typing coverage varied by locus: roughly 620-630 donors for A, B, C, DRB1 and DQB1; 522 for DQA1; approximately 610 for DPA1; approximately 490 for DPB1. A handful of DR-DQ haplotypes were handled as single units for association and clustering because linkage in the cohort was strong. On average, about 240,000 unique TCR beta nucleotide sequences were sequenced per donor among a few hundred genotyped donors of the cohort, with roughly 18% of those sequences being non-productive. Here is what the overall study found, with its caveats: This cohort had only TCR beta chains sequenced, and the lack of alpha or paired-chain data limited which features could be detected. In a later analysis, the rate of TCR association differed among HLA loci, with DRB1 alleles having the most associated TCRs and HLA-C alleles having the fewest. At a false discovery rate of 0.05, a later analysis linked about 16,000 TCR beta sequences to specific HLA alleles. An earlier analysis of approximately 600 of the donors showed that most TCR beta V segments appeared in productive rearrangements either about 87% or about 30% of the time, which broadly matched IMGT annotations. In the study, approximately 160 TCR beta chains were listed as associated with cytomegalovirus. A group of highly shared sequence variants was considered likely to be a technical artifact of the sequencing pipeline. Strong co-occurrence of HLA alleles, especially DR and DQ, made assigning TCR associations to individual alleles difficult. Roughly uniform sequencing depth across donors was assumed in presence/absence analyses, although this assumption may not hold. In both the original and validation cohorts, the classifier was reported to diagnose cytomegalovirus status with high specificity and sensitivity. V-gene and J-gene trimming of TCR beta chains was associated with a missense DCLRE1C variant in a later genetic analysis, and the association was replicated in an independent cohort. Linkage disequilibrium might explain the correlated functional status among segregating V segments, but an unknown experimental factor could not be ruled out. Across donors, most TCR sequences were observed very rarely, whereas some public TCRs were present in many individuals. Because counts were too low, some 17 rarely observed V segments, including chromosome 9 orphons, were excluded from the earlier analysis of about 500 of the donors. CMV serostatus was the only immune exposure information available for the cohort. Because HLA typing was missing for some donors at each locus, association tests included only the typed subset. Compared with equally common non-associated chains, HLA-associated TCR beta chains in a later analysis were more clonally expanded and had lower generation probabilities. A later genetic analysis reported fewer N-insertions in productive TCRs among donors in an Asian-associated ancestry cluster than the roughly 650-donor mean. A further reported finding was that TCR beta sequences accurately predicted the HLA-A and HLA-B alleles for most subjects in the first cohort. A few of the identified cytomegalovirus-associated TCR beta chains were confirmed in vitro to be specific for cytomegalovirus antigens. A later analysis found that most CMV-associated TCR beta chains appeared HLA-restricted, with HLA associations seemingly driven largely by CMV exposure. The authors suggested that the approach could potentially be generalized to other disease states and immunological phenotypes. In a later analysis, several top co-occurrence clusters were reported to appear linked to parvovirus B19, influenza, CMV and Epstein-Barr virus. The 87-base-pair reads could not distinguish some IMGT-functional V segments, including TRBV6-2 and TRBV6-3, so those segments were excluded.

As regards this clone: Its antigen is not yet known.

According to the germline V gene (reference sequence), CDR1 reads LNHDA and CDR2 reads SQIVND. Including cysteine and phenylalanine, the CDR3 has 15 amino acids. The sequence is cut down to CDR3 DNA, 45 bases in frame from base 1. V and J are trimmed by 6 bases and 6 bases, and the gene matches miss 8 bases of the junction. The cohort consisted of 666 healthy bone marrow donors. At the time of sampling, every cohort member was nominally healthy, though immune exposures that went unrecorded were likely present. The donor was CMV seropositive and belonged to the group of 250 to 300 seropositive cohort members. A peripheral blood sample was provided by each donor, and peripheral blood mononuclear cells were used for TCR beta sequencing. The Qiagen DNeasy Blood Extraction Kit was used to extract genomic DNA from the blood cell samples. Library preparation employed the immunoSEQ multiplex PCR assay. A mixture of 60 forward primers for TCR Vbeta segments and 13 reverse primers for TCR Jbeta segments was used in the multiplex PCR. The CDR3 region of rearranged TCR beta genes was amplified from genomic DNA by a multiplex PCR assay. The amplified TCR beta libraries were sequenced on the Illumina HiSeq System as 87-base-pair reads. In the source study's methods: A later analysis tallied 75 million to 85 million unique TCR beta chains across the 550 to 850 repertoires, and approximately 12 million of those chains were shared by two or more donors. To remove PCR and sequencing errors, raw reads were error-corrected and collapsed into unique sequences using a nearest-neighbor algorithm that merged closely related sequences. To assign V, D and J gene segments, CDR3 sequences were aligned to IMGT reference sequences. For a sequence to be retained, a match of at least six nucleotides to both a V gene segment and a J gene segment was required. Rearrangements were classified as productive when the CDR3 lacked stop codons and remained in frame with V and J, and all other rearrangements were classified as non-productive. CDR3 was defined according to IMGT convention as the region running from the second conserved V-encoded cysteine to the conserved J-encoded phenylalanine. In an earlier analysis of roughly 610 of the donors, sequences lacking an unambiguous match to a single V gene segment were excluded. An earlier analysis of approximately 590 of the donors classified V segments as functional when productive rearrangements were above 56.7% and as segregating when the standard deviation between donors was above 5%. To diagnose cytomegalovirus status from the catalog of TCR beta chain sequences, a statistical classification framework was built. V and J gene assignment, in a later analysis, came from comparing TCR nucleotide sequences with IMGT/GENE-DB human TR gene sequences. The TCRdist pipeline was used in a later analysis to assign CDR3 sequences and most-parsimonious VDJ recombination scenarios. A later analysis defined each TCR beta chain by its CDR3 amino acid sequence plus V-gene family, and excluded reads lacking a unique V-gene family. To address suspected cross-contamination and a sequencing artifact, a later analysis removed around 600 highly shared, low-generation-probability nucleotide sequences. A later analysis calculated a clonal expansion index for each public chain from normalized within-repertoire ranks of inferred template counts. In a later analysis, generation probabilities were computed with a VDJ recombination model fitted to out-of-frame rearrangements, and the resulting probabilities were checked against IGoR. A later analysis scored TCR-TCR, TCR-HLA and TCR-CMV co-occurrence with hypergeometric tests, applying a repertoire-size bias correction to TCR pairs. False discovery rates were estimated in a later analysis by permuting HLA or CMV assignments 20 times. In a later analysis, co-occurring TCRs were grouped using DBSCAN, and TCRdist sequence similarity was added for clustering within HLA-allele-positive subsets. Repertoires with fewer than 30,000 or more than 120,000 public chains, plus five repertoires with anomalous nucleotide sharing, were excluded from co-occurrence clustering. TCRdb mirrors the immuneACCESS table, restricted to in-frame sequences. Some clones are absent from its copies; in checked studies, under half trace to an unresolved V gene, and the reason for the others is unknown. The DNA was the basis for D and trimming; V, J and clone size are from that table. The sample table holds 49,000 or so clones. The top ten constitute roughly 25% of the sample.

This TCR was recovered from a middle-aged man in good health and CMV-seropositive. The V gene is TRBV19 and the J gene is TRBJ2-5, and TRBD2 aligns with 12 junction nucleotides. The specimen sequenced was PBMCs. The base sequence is TGTGCCAGTAGCGGACTAGCGGGGAAAGGGAAGACCCAGTACTTC. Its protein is CASSGLAGKGKTQYF.